The 23 T cell receptor beta chains below all came from one sample that was sequenced in a study of blood T cell repertoires in COVID-19. Sequencing was performed with immunoSEQ multiplex PCR; in TCRdb, only in-frame clones are kept and a portion is missing. The sample shows under 150,000 clones, 70% to 90% of them seen only once. Sequencing used PBMCs or T cells enriched from blood (not recorded which). The receptors stem from a woman between 45 and 60 years old who had recovered from COVID-19.

This chain connects TRBV11-3 to TRBJ1-1; 9 bases match TRBD1. CDR3 length: 15 residues. The trim removed 3 bases at V and 7 bases at J, leaving 9 bases unmatched. Germline CDR1 SGHNT, CDR2 YENEEA. The DNA of the CDR3 is TGTGCCAGCAGCTTTGGAGGACAGGGGTTCGATGAAGCTTTCTTT. It is translated as CASSFGGQGFDEAFF.

The V gene is TRBV9, the J gene TRBJ2-3, with 8 bases lining up with TRBD2. V shed 3 bases and J 0 bases; nucleotides not matched to a gene: 3. Germline V gene sequence: CDR1 SGDLS, CDR2 YYNGEE. The length of the CDR3 is 15 residues. The CDR3 sequence is CASSAGGASTDTQYF. In nucleotides, the CDR3 is TGTGCCAGCAGCGCCGGGGGGGCTAGCACAGATACGCAGTATTTT. Together with reference TRBV9 and TRBJ2-3, the CDR3 gives the full variable domain: DSGVTQTPKHLITATGQRVTLRCSPRSGDLSVYWYQQSLDQGLQFLIQYYNGEERAKGNILERFSAQQFPDLHSELNLSSLELGDSALYFCASSAGGASTDTQYFGPGTRLTVL.

The chain employs TRBV3-1 (or the pseudogene TRBV3-2) and TRBJ1-4, with TRBD1 matching over 7 bases. This CDR3 has 19 residues. V was pared by 4 bases and J by 0 bases, with 14 bases of the junction left unmatched. Germline V gene lookup returns CDR1 LGHDT and CDR2 YNNKEL (reference sequence). CDR3 coding DNA: TGTGCCAGCAGCCGGAACCGACCGGGACAGAACTCAACTAATGAAAAACTGTTTTTT. Translating it yields CASSRNRPGQNSTNEKLFF.

The chain employs TRBV6-5 and TRBJ1-6, with unresolved D. CDR1 is MNHEY, CDR2 SVGAGI, per germline. Between the trimmed V and J ends, which lost 5 bases and 6 bases, there was a span of 5 bases. This CDR3 has 12 amino acids. CDR3 protein: CASSHSNSPLHF. The CDR3 nucleotides are TGTGCCAGCAGTCATTCTAATTCACCCCTCCACTTT.

The rearrangement links TRBV10-1 to TRBJ2-1; D may be TRBD1 (6 bases). The CDR3 has 15 amino acids. Germline values: CDR1 WNHNN, CDR2 SYGVQD (reference sequence). V lost 2 bases and J 12 bases, leaving 20 bases between the germline ends. CDR3 protein: CASSELQGPRLGQFF. The CDR3 DNA reads TGCGCCAGCAGTGAGCTGCAGGGGCCACGGTTAGGGCAGTTCTTC.

The chain combines TRBV3-1 (or the pseudogene TRBV3-2) with TRBJ2-5; a possible D gene is TRBD2 (6 bases). Germline lookup yields CDR1 LGHDT and CDR2 YNNKEL (reference sequence). V was clipped by 2 bases and J by 5 bases, with 12 bases between them. The CDR3 consists of 14 residues. This CDR3 is CASSQFAGRETQYF. For the CDR3, the DNA is TGTGCCAGCAGCCAATTCGCGGGGAGGGAGACCCAGTACTTC.

This clone was observed once. The genes are TRBV10-3 and TRBJ1-2; 7 bases map to TRBD1. Trimming removed 7 bases from V and 8 bases from J; junction bases left unmatched: 10. Per germline, CDR1 ENHRY and CDR2 SYGVKD. CDR3 size: 13 residues. The CDR3 nucleotides read TGTGCCATCACTCCAGGGGGGACGGGGGGCTACACCTTC. Its translation: CAITPGGTGGYTF.

The V call is TRBV24-1, the J call TRBJ2-5, with 8 nucleotides matching TRBD2. Germline V CDR1 and CDR2: KGHDR, SFDVKD. V was clipped by 4 bases and J by 5 bases; unmatched bases: 2. This CDR3 has 13 residues. This CDR3 reads CATSDSSGETQYF. The CDR3 DNA reads TGTGCCACCAGTGACTCTAGCGGGGAGACCCAGTACTTC.

The chain links TRBV7-2 to TRBJ1-1; 7 bases line up with TRBD1. The V gene end was trimmed by 5 bases and the J gene end by 7 bases; junction bases not matched to a gene: 13. Germline loops: CDR1 SGHTA, CDR2 FQGNSA. The CDR3 loop spans 15 amino acids. CDR3 nucleotides: TGTGCCAGCAGCGAGACAGGGTACGTAGCTTATGAAGCTTTCTTT. Its protein is CASSETGYVAYEAFF.

The CDR3, as DNA: TGTGCCAGCAGCTTAGGACGGGTGGGTTACTACGAGCAGTACTTC. Its protein product is CASSLGRVGYYEQYF. V is TRBV7-2 and J is TRBJ2-7, with D unclear. The CDR3 totals 15 residues. Trimming left V 1 base short and J 3 bases short, with 13 bases between. Per germline, CDR1 SGHTA and CDR2 FQGNSA.

The V call is TRBV18, the J call TRBJ2-7; TRBD1 matches 9 bases. Losses at the gene ends were 5 bases for V and 0 bases for J; bases not matched to a gene: 8. This CDR3 has 16 residues. The germline CDR1 and CDR2 sequences are KGHSH and LQKENI. CDR3 residues: CASSSQETGGSYEQYF. The CDR3 nucleotides read TGTGCCAGCTCATCTCAAGAGACAGGGGGCTCCTACGAGCAGTACTTC.

The chain links TRBV27 to TRBJ2-7; TRBD1 matches at 10 bases. Trimming at V came to 7 bases and at J to 1 base, leaving 7 bases not matched to a gene. The CDR3 sequence is 15 residues long. Germline V gene lookup returns CDR1 MNHEY and CDR2 SMNVEV (reference sequence). CDR3 protein: CASTSGQGPSYEQYF. CDR3 coding DNA: TGTGCCAGCACATCGGGACAGGGGCCATCCTACGAGCAGTACTTC.

This sequence joins TRBV10-3 and TRBJ2-7; D not resolved. The V end lost 2 bases, the J end lost 0 bases, and 5 bases lay between the germline ends. The CDR3 consists of 13 residues. CDR1 is ENHRY, CDR2 SYGVKD, per germline. CDR3 in DNA: TGTGCCATCAGTGAGGTCCGCTCCTACGAGCAGTACTTC. Encoded protein: CAISEVRSYEQYF.

The CDR3 sequence is CASSVGTTGPDTQYF. DNA of the CDR3: TGTGCCAGCAGCGTAGGGACAACAGGGCCAGATACGCAGTATTTT. This rearrangement joins TRBV9 to TRBJ2-3; D may be TRBD1 (6 bases). The CDR3 length is 15 residues. Germline V gene lookup returns CDR1 SGDLS and CDR2 YYNGEE. V was cut by 0 bases and J by 4 bases, with 12 bases left in between.

The chain is built from TRBV7-9 and TRBJ2-7, with D tentatively TRBD1 (6 bases). Trimming took off 4 bases at V and 0 bases at J, with 7 bases between the two ends. Germline V gene lookup returns CDR1 SEHNR and CDR2 FQNEAQ (reference sequence). CDR3 length: 13 residues. Here the CDR3 reads CASSSDSSYEQYF. CDR3 sequence (DNA): TGTGCCAGCAGCTCGGACAGCTCCTACGAGCAGTACTTC. The full variable domain, with the rest looked up from reference TRBV7-9 and TRBJ2-7, is DTGVSQNPRHKITKRGQNVTFRCDPISEHNRLYWYRQTLGQGPEFLTYFQNEAQLEKSRLLSDRFSAERPKGSFSTLEIQRTEQGDSAMYLCASSSDSSYEQYFGPGTRLTVT.

V usage is TRBV6-2 or TRBV6-3 and J usage is TRBJ2-1, with D perhaps TRBD1 (6 bases). CDR1 MNHEY and CDR2 SVGEGT come from the germline V gene. The ends were cut back, 0 bases at V and 0 bases at J, with 12 bases in the middle. The CDR3 runs 17 residues. CDR3 amino acids: CASSYSSKGDSYNEQFF. CDR3 nucleotides: TGTGCCAGCAGTTACTCGAGCAAGGGGGACTCCTACAATGAGCAGTTCTTC.

V usage is TRBV15 and J usage is TRBJ2-7; 11 bases map to TRBD1. The V and J ends lost 3 bases and 5 bases, in that order; junction bases with no gene match: 6. Germline lookup yields CDR1 LNHNV and CDR2 YYDKDF (reference sequence). CDR3 length: 15 amino acids. CDR3: CATSRRRTGGHEQYF. DNA of the CDR3: TGTGCCACCAGCAGGCGACGGACAGGGGGCCACGAGCAGTACTTC.

The V and J genes are TRBV9 and TRBJ1-1; 11 nucleotides align to TRBD1. Unmatched junction bases numbered 6, after V lost 4 bases and J lost 1 base. The CDR3 sequence is 16 residues long. Germline V lookup: CDR1 SGDLS, CDR2 YYNGEE. DNA of the CDR3: TGTGCCAGCAGCCACGGACAGGGGGCCGCGAACACTGAAGCTTTCTTT. Its protein is CASSHGQGAANTEAFF.

The chain employs TRBV12-5 and TRBJ1-5, with D possibly being TRBD1 (5 bases). Deletions cut 2 bases from V and 1 base from J, with 15 bases between. CDR3 length equals 17 residues. CDR1 and CDR2 from the germline V gene are LGHNT and FRNRAP. The CDR3 sequence is CASGLYTEGYSNQPQHF. The CDR3 nucleotides read TGTGCTAGTGGTTTGTACACGGAGGGGTACAGCAATCAGCCCCAGCATTTT.

The rearrangement uses TRBV18 and TRBJ1-5, with TRBD1 identical over 9 bases. Germline values: CDR1 KGHSH, CDR2 LQKENI. The CDR3 loop spans 15 amino acids. The V gene end was trimmed by 5 bases and the J gene end by 3 bases; junction bases not matched to a gene: 5. The CDR3 DNA sequence: TGTGCCAGCTCAATTGAACAGGGGGCCAATCAGCCCCAGCATTTT. Translating gives CASSIEQGANQPQHF.

The chain uses TRBV5-8 and TRBJ1-5; D is perhaps TRBD1 (6 bases). Deletions cut 6 bases from V and 1 base from J, with 14 bases between. There are 15 residues in the CDR3. CDR1 is SGHTS, CDR2 YDEGEE, per germline. Here the CDR3 reads CASKNRVRSNQPQHF. The CDR3 DNA reads as TGTGCCAGCAAGAACAGGGTCCGGAGCAATCAGCCCCAGCATTTT.

The chain recombines TRBV5-1 with TRBJ2-5; 10 bases line up with TRBD2. Trimming cost V 7 bases and J 5 bases; bases outside gene matches: 8. The germline CDR1 and CDR2 sequences are SGHRS and YFSETQ. The CDR3 length is 14 residues. The CDR3 protein is CASLQRGGEETQYF. In DNA, the CDR3 is TGCGCCAGCTTACAGCGGGGGGGTGAGGAGACCCAGTACTTC.

The chain carries TRBV11-3 and TRBJ1-3; the match to TRBD1 covers 9 bases. Germline trimming cut 5 bases from V and 4 bases from J; bases unmatched to any gene: 9. CDR3 length equals 16 residues. CDR1 is SGHNT, CDR2 YENEEA, per germline. The CDR3 DNA reads as TGTGCCAGCAGCACCCGGGACAGGGCTGGAGGAAACACCATATATTTT. Its translation: CASSTRDRAGGNTIYF.